The source of this TCR beta chain is a study of graft-versus-host responses after intestinal transplantation. Study details: Transplant types were multivisceral, liver-intestinal, or isolated intestinal. Each recipient received anti-thymocyte globulin induction, then tacrolimus and steroids for about 3 years. Study-wide results and limits: Some GvH clones appeared in ileal mucosa or blood before recipient bone marrow. Allografts of patients with graft-donor T cell macrochimerism showed high graft-versus-host to host-versus-graft clone ratios.

Comments on this clone: Its target is not known.

Clones were read by immunoSEQ multiplex PCR, and TCRdb kept only the in-frame ones, dropping some. The table shows over 100,000 clones, with approximately 95% occurring only once. There are 16 residues in the CDR3. Losses at the gene ends were 3 bases for V and 4 bases for J; bases not matched to a gene: 9. Germline CDR1 SGHTA, CDR2 FQGNSA. The chain is built from TRBV7-2 and TRBJ2-7; the match to TRBD2 covers 10 bases. The TCR sequence derives from a human donor who received an intestinal transplant. The sequencing used unstimulated CD4+ T cells sorted from spleen or lymph node cells, collected before intestinal transplant. The CDR3 loop is CASSFQWGSGRYEQYF. CDR3 coding DNA: TGTGCCAGCAGCTTCCAGTGGGGTAGCGGGAGGTACGAGCAGTACTTC.